This TCR beta chain was captured in a study of T cell repertoires in cytomegalovirus infection. Whole-study context: Indications of both CMV infection and matching HLA type were provided by public TCR beta signatures.

The study's findings and limits: HLA-C-restricted CMV-specific TCR beta clonotypes were dominant in the ex vivo response. Of the TCR beta families, the public ones yielded a cumulative frequency that identified carriers of CMV plus the relevant HLA.

TCRdb recomputed calls from the reads with MiXCR, one row per CDR3 protein. Of about 300,000 distinct CDR3 sequences detected, roughly 26% appear once; the ten largest clones hold more than 11%. The CDR3 spans 13 residues. Germline loops: CDR1 MDHEN, CDR2 SYDVKM. Trimming removed 5 bases from V and 2 bases from J, with 9 bases in between. Turning to this clonotype: No antigen is known for it.

The rearrangement links TRBV28 to TRBJ2-5, with D possibly being TRBD2 (6 bases). The specimen was PBMCs. The TCR sequence derives from a human donor in good health (CMV status not recorded). Some clones in this sample may be carry-over from other donors' samples. Here the CDR3 DNA reads TGTGCCAGCAGTCGGGACTTTCAAGAGACCCAGTACTTC. Translation: CASSRDFQETQYF.